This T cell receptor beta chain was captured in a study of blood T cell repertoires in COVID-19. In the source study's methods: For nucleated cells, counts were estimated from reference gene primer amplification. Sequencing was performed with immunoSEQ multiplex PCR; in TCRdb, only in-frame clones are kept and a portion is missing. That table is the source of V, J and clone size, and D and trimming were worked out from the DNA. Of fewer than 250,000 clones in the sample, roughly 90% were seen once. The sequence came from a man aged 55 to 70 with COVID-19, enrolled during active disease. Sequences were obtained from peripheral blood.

The CDR3 is CASSLGLADYQETQYF. DNA of the CDR3: TGTGCCAGCTCACTTGGACTAGCAGATTACCAAGAGACCCAGTACTTC. The chain uses TRBV18 and TRBJ2-5; 8 bases agree with TRBD2. The CDR3 length is 16 residues. Germline CDR1 KGHSH, CDR2 LQKENI. With 4 bases clipped from V and 0 bases from J, the junction kept 7 bases outside the gene matches. Full variable domain (remainder filled in from reference TRBV18 and TRBJ2-5): NAGVMQNPRHLVRRRGQEARLRCSPMKGHSHVYWYRQLPEEGLKFMVYLQKENIIDESGMPKERFSAEFPKEGPSILRIQQVVRGDSAAYFCASSLGLADYQETQYFGPGTRLLVL.